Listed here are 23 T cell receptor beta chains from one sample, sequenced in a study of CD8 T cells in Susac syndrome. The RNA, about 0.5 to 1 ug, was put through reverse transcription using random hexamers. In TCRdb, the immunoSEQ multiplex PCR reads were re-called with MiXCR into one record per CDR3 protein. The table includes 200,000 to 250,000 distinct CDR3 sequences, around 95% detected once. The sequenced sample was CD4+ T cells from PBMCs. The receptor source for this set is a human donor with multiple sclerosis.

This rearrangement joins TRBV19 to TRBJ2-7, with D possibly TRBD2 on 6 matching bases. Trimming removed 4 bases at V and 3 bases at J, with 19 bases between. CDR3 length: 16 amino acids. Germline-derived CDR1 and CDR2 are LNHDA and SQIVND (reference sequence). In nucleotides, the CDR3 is TGTGCCAGTAGTACCAGGGACTCCGTCATGATCTACGAGCAGTACTTC. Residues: CASSTRDSVMIYEQYF.

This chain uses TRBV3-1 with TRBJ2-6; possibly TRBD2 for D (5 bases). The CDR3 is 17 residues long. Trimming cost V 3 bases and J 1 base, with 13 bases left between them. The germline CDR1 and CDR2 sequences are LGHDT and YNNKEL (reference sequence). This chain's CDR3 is CASSQSGRYSGANVLTF. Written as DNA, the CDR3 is TGTGCCAGCAGCCAGAGCGGCAGATATTCTGGGGCCAACGTCCTGACTTTC. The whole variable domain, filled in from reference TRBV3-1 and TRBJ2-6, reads DTAVSQTPKYLVTQMGNDKSIKCEQNLGHDTMYWYKQDSKKFLKIMFSYNNKELIINETVPNRFSPKSPDKAHLNLHINSLELGDSAVYFCASSQSGRYSGANVLTFGAGSRLTVL.

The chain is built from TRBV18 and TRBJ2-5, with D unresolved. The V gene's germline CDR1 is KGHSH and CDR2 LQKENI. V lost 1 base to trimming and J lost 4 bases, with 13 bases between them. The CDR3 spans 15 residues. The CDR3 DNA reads TGTGCCAGCTCACCACGGCACACCGGCAGAGAGACCCAGTACTTC. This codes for CASSPRHTGRETQYF.

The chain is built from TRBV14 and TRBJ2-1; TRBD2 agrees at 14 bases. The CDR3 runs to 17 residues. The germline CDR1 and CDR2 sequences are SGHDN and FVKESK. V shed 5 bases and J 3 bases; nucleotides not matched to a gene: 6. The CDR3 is CASSNRLAGGYYNEQFF. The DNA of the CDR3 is TGTGCCAGCAGCAATCGACTAGCGGGGGGGTACTACAATGAGCAGTTCTTC.

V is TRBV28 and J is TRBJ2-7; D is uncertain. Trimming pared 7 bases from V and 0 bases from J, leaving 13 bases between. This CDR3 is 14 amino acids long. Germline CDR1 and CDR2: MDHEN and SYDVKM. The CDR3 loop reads CASTSPLSSYEQYV. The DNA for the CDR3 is TGTGCCAGCACCTCTCCGTTAAGCTCCTACGAGCAGTACGTC.

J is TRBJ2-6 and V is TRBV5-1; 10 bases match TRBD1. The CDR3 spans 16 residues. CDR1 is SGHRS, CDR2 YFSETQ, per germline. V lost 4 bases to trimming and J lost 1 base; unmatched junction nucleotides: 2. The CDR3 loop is CASSMGQGSGANVLTF. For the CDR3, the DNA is TGCGCCAGCAGCATGGGACAGGGGTCTGGGGCCAACGTCCTGACTTTC.

The CDR3, as DNA: TGCGCCAGCAGTCCCGGACCGATATCCTACGAGCAGTACTTC. It yields the protein CASSPGPISYEQYF. The gene calls are TRBV4-1 and TRBJ2-7, with D unclear. The CDR3 is 14 amino acids. CDR1 is MGHRA, CDR2 YSYEKL, per germline. V lost 6 bases to trimming and J lost 1 base, with 13 bases between them.

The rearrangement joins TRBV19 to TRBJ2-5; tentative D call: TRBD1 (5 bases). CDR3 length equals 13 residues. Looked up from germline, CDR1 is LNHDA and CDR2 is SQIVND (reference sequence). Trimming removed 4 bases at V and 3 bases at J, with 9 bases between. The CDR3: CASSRGRKETQYF. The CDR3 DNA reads TGTGCCAGTAGTAGGGGCCGTAAAGAGACCCAGTACTTC.

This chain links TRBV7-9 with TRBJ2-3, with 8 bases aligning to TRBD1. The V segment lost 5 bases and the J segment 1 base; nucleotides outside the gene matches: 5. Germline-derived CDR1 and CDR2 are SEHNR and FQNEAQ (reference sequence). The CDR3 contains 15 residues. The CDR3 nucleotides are TGTGCCAGCAGCCCGACAGGGGATGGCACAGATACGCAGTATTTT. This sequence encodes CASSPTGDGTDTQYF.

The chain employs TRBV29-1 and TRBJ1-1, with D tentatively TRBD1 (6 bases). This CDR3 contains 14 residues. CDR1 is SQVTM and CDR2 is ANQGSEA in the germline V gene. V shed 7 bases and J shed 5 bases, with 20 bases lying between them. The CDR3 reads CSAFPGALGTEAFF. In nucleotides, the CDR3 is TGCAGCGCTTTCCCAGGGGCCCTCGGTACTGAAGCTTTCTTT.

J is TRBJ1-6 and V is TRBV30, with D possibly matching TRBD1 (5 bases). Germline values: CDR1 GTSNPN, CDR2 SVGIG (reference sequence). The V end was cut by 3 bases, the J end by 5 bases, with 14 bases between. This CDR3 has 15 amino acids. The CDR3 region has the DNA TGTGCCTGGAGGATACCGGGACCTAATAATTCACCCCTCCACTTT. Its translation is CAWRIPGPNNSPLHF.

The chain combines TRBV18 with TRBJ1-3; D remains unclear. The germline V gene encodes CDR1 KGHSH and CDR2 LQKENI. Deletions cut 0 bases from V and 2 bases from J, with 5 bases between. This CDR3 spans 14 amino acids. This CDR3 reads CASSPPGAGNTIYF. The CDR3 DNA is TGTGCCAGCTCACCACCAGGTGCTGGAAACACCATATATTTT.

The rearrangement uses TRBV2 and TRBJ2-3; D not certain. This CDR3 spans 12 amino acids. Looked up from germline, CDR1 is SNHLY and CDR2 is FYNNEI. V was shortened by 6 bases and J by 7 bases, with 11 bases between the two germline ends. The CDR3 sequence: CASSVLANTQYF. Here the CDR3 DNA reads TGTGCCAGCAGCGTACTCGCAAATACGCAGTATTTT.

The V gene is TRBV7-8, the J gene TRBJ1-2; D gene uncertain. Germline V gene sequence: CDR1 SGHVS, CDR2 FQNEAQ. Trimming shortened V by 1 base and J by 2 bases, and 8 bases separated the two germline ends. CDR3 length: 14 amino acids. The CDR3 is CASSLGGQNYGYTF. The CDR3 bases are TGTGCCAGCAGCTTAGGTGGGCAAAACTATGGCTACACCTTC.

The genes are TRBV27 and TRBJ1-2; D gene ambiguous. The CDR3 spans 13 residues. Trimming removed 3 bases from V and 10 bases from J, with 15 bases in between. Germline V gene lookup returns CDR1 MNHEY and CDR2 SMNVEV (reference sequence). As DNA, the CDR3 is TGTGCCAGCAGTTTTTTAGGATGGGGTGCCTACACCTTC. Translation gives CASSFLGWGAYTF.

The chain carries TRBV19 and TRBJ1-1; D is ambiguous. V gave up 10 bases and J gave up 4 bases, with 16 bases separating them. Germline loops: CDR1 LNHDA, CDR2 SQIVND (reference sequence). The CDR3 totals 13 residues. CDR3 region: CATHAWGRTEAFF. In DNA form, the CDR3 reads TGTGCCACCCACGCCTGGGGTCGCACTGAAGCTTTCTTT. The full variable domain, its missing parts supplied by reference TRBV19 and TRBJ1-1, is DGGITQSPKYLFRKEGQNVTLSCEQNLNHDAMYWYRQDPGQGLRLIYYSQIVNDFQKGDIAEGYSVSREKKESFPLTVTSAQKNPTAFYLCATHAWGRTEAFFGQGTRLTVV.

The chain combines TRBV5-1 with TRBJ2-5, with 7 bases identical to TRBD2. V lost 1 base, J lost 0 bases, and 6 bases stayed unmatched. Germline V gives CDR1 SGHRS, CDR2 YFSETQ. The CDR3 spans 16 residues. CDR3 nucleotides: TGCGCCAGCAGCTTGTTGGGACTACAGAACCAAGAGACCCAGTACTTC. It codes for CASSLLGLQNQETQYF.

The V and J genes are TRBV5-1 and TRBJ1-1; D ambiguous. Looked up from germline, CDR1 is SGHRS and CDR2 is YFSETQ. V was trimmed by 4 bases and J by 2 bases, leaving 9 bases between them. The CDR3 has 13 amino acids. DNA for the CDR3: TGCGCCAGCAGCACTTCGGGCAACACTGAAGCTTTCTTT. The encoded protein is CASSTSGNTEAFF.

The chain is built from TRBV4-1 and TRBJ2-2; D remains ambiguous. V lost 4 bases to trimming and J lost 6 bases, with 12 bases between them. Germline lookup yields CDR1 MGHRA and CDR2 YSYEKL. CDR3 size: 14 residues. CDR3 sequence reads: CASSRPGGPGELFF. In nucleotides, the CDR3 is TGCGCCAGCAGCCGACCGGGCGGTCCCGGGGAGCTGTTTTTT.

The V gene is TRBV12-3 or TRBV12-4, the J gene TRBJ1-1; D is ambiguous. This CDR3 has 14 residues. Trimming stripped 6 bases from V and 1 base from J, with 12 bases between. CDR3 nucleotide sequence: TGTGCCAGCAGAACACGGAGGGCGAACACTGAAGCTTTCTTT. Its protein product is CASRTRRANTEAFF.

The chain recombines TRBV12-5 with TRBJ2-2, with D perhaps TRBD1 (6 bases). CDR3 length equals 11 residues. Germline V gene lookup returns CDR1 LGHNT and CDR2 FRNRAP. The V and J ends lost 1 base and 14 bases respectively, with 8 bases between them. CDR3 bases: TGTGCTAGTGGTTTGGAGGACAGACTGTTTTTT. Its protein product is CASGLEDRLFF. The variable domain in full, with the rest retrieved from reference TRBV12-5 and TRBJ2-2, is DARVTQTPRHKVTEMGQEVTMRCQPILGHNTVFWYRQTMMQGLELLAYFRNRAPLDDSGMPKDRFSAEMPDATLATLKIQPSEPRDSAVYFCASGLEDRLFFGEGSRLTVL.

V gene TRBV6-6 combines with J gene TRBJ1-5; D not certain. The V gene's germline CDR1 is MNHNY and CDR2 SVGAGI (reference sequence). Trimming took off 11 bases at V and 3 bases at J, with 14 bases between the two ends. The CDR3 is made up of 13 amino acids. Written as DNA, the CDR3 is TGTGCCTCCCTCCGCATGGACAATCAGCCCCAGCATTTT. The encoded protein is CASLRMDNQPQHF.

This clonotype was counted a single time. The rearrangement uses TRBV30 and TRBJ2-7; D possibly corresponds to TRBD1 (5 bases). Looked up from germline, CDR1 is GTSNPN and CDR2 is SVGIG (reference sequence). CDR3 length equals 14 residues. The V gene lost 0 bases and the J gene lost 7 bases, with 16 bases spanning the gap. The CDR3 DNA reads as TGTGCCTGGAGTGTACTCCCCTCCCAGGGAGAGCAGTACTTC. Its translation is CAWSVLPSQGEQYF.